Presented here are 24 T cell receptor beta chains from one specimen sequenced in a study of blood T cell repertoires in COVID-19. This table comes from immunoSEQ multiplex PCR, and its TCRdb copy is limited to in-frame clones, with some not included. Of roughly 100,000 clones listed, roughly nine tenths are singletons. The specimen was peripheral blood. The receptor source for this set is a man over 45 with active COVID-19.

V gene TRBV19 combines with J gene TRBJ1-6; TRBD1 aligns across 11 bases. Unmatched junction bases numbered 4, after V lost 6 bases and J lost 9 bases. Germline lookup yields CDR1 LNHDA and CDR2 SQIVND (reference sequence). There are 14 residues in the CDR3. CDR3 DNA sequence: TGTGCCAGTAGACCCGGGACAGGGGGTTCACCCCTCCACTTT. It translates to CASRPGTGGSPLHF.

In this sample, this clone turned up a few times. The chain links TRBV7-2 to TRBJ2-7; no reliable D call. The germline V gene encodes CDR1 SGHTA and CDR2 FQGNSA. V lost 7 bases and J lost 7, with 17 bases in between. The CDR3 sequence is 13 residues long. CDR3: CASKTGPYGEQYF. DNA of the CDR3: TGTGCCAGCAAAACTGGGCCCTATGGGGAGCAGTACTTC.

The V call is TRBV25-1, the J call TRBJ1-1, with 10 positions matching TRBD1. The CDR3 sequence is 16 residues long. The V gene end was trimmed by 3 bases and the J gene end by 3 bases; junction bases not matched to a gene: 7. The V gene's germline CDR1 is MGHDK and CDR2 SYGVNS. This chain's CDR3 is CASSDPRQGADTEAFF. The CDR3 bases are TGTGCCAGCAGTGACCCGAGACAGGGGGCGGACACTGAAGCTTTCTTT.

This clone showed up just once. The chain couples TRBV27 to TRBJ1-1; no definite D call. Germline V CDR1 and CDR2: MNHEY, SMNVEV (reference sequence). V shed 1 base and J shed 5 bases, with 8 bases lying between them. The CDR3 spans 13 residues. CDR3 nucleotide sequence: TGTGCCAGCAGTTTATTTTCGGGGACTGAAGCTTTCTTT. Amino acids: CASSLFSGTEAFF.

The chain uses TRBV3-1 (or the pseudogene TRBV3-2) and TRBJ1-1; 9 nucleotides line up with TRBD1. V was pared by 4 bases and J by 8 bases, with 11 bases of the junction left unmatched. CDR1 LGHDT and CDR2 YNNKEL come from the germline V gene (reference sequence). CDR3 length: 15 residues. The CDR3 DNA sequence: TGTGCCAGCAGCCTAACCCGGACAGGGGCTTCCGAAGCTTTCTTT. Translating gives CASSLTRTGASEAFF.

The rearrangement uses TRBV7-8 and TRBJ2-1; 12 bases line up with TRBD2. J gave up 8 bases and V 1 base, and 24 bases lay outside the gene matches. There are 22 residues in the CDR3. CDR1 SGHVS and CDR2 FQNEAQ come from the germline V gene. This CDR3 is CASSLGLGLLDDLAGGRYEQFF. DNA of the CDR3: TGTGCCAGCAGCTTAGGACTAGGACTTTTGGATGACCTAGCGGGGGGGCGCTATGAGCAGTTCTTC.

The gene calls are TRBV27 and TRBJ2-1, with D possibly being TRBD1 (6 bases). CDR3 length: 16 amino acids. CDR1 and CDR2 from the germline V gene are MNHEY and SMNVEV (reference sequence). Trimming removed 5 bases from V and 4 bases from J, with 18 bases in between. The CDR3 coding sequence is TGTGCCAGCAGTGGGTATGGCACAGGGCCTTACAATGAGCAGTTCTTC. Residues: CASSGYGTGPYNEQFF.

The genes are TRBV5-4 and TRBJ2-1; 9 nucleotides line up with TRBD2. The CDR3 runs to 15 residues. V gave up 8 bases and J gave up 4 bases; unmatched junction bases: 10. Per the germline V gene, CDR1 is SGHNT and CDR2 is YYREEE (reference sequence). The CDR3: CASWRRGGFYNEQFF. The CDR3 bases are TGTGCCAGTTGGCGGCGGGGGGGCTTTTACAATGAGCAGTTCTTC.

The V call is TRBV5-6, the J call TRBJ1-2, with D possibly matching TRBD1 (6 bases). V lost 5 bases to trimming and J lost 5 bases, with 16 bases between them. CDR1 SGHDT and CDR2 YYEEEE come from the germline V gene. The CDR3 has 14 amino acids. The CDR3 spells CASRGAAVEYGYTF. The CDR3 region has the DNA TGTGCCAGCAGGGGGGCAGCCGTTGAATATGGCTACACCTTC. The complete variable domain, with remaining parts taken from reference TRBV5-6 and TRBJ1-2, reads DAGVTQSPTHLIKTRGQQVTLRCSPKSGHDTVSWYQQALGQGPQFIFQYYEEEERQRGNFPDRFSGHQFPNYSSELNVNALLLGDSALYLCASRGAAVEYGYTFGSGTRLTVV.

The V call is TRBV5-1, the J call TRBJ2-1; D remains unclear. Per the germline V gene, CDR1 is SGHRS and CDR2 is YFSETQ. V lost 0 bases and J 8 bases, leaving 15 bases between the germline ends. The CDR3 consists of 15 residues. CDR3 loop: CASSLVAPDGDEQFF. CDR3 DNA: TGCGCCAGCAGCTTGGTGGCACCAGATGGAGATGAGCAGTTCTTC.

This clone appeared once. This chain connects TRBV29-1 to TRBJ1-6; 7 nucleotides line up with TRBD1. CDR1 and CDR2 (germline): SQVTM, ANQGSEA. This CDR3 spans 14 amino acids. V gave up 4 bases and J gave up 9 bases; unmatched junction bases: 9. CDR3 sequence reads: CSVASTGAGSPLHF. In DNA, the CDR3 is TGCAGCGTTGCTTCAACAGGGGCAGGTTCACCCCTCCACTTT.

CDR3 sequence reads: CSVRRGAGELFF. DNA of the CDR3: TGCAGCGTTCGCAGGGGAGCCGGGGAGCTGTTTTTT. This rearrangement joins TRBV29-1 to TRBJ2-2; possible D gene TRBD1, 6 bases. V dropped 5 bases and J dropped 6 bases, with 10 bases sitting between them. Germline V lookup: CDR1 SQVTM, CDR2 ANQGSEA. The CDR3 runs to 12 residues.

The chain recombines TRBV7-8 with TRBJ1-1; no clear D. Germline-derived CDR1 and CDR2 are SGHVS and FQNEAQ. The V and J ends lost 2 bases and 2 bases respectively, with 6 bases between them. This CDR3 comprises 13 residues. CDR3 region: CASSLRLNTEAFF. The CDR3 DNA reads as TGTGCCAGCAGCTTACGTCTCAACACTGAAGCTTTCTTT. Looking up the rest from reference TRBV7-8 and TRBJ1-1 gives the full variable domain: GAGVSQSPRYKVAKRGQDVALRCDPISGHVSLFWYQQALGQGPEFLTYFQNEAQLDKSGLPSDRFFAERPEGSVSTLKIQRTQQEDSAVYLCASSLRLNTEAFFGQGTRLTVV.

This rearrangement joins TRBV6-5 to TRBJ2-7; TRBD2 is a possible D gene (6 bases). This CDR3 spans 15 amino acids. Germline V gene sequence: CDR1 MNHEY, CDR2 SVGAGI. Trimming shortened V by 4 bases and J by 2 bases, and 15 bases separated the two germline ends. CDR3 in amino acids: CASSSIGEVTYEQYF. Here the CDR3 DNA reads TGTGCCAGCAGTTCAATCGGGGAGGTCACCTACGAGCAGTACTTC.

The chain carries TRBV7-8 and TRBJ1-4; 7 bases fit TRBD1. CDR3 length: 15 residues. Germline loops: CDR1 SGHVS, CDR2 FQNEAQ. V dropped 6 bases and J dropped 8; count of bases not matched to a gene: 12. The CDR3 DNA reads TGTGCCAGCAGTCCTACAGGGGTTGTCCGGGAAAAACTGTTTTTT. It specifies CASSPTGVVREKLFF.

This clone was detected only once. The chain carries TRBV11-3 and TRBJ2-5, with TRBD2 matching 9 bases. After removal of 5 bases from V and 5 bases from J, the junction contained 3 bases not matched to a gene. CDR3 size: 13 residues. Germline V gene data show CDR1 as SGHNT and CDR2 as YENEEA. This CDR3 is CASSPTSGETQYF. CDR3 sequence (DNA): TGTGCCAGCAGCCCCACTAGCGGGGAGACCCAGTACTTC.

V gene TRBV4-3 combines with J gene TRBJ2-7, with 7 bases aligning to TRBD2. Germline CDR1 reads LGHNA; CDR2 reads YSLEER. This CDR3 comprises 15 residues. J lost 3 bases, V lost 0 bases, and 5 bases had no gene match. The DNA for the CDR3 is TGCGCCAGCAGCCAAGATCTAGGCGGGGGCTACGAGCAGTACTTC. The encoded protein is CASSQDLGGGYEQYF.

J is TRBJ2-3 and V is TRBV3-1 (or the pseudogene TRBV3-2); possible D gene TRBD2, 6 bases. This CDR3 is 15 amino acids long. Trimming took off 4 bases at V and 9 bases at J, with 20 bases between the two ends. Germline CDR1 is LGHDT and CDR2 is YNNKEL (reference sequence). CDR3 protein: CASSPRTAPRGTQYF. Written as DNA, the CDR3 is TGTGCCAGCAGCCCGCGGACGGCGCCCCGGGGGACGCAGTATTTT.

The rearrangement uses TRBV3-1 (or the pseudogene TRBV3-2) and TRBJ1-3; D unclear. Germline assignment: CDR1 LGHDT and CDR2 YNNKEL (reference sequence). This CDR3 contains 14 residues. V was pared by 10 bases and J by 0 bases, with 13 bases between. The CDR3 loop is CAISMAGSGNTIYF. The CDR3 nucleotides are TGTGCCATCTCCATGGCAGGCTCTGGAAACACCATATATTTT.

This sequence joins TRBV7-2 and TRBJ2-5; 10 nucleotides align to TRBD2. The CDR3 extends over 18 amino acids. Per germline, CDR1 SGHTA and CDR2 FQGNSA. With 1 base clipped from V and 5 bases from J, the junction kept 13 bases outside the gene matches. CDR3 coding DNA: TGTGCCAGCAGCTTAGGGCCTAGCGGGGGCTCTACGGGCGAGACCCAGTACTTC. It translates to CASSLGPSGGSTGETQYF.

The J gene is TRBJ1-1, the V gene TRBV18; 8 bases are shared with TRBD1. CDR3 size: 15 residues. The V gene end was trimmed by 3 bases and the J gene end by 2 bases; junction bases not matched to a gene: 5. Germline V CDR1 and CDR2: KGHSH, LQKENI. The CDR3 bases are TGTGCCAGCTCACCCTCCGGGACAGGAAACACTGAAGCTTTCTTT. It encodes CASSPSGTGNTEAFF.

The rearrangement uses TRBV6-5 and TRBJ1-4; D might be TRBD1 (6 bases). This CDR3 contains 13 residues. The V gene lost 7 bases and the J gene lost 3 bases, with 9 bases spanning the gap. Germline V gene sequence: CDR1 MNHEY, CDR2 SVGAGI. CDR3 loop: CASTDRPNEKLFF. Written as DNA, the CDR3 is TGTGCCAGCACCGACAGGCCTAATGAAAAACTGTTTTTT.

Only one count was recorded for this clone. This chain joins TRBV6-5 and TRBJ2-5; 10 nucleotides line up with TRBD2. The CDR3 sequence is 15 residues long. With V trimmed by 7 bases and J by 5 bases, 10 bases remained unmatched. Looked up from germline, CDR1 is MNHEY and CDR2 is SVGAGI. The CDR3 nucleotides read TGTGCCAGCAAGACAAGCGGGGGGGCCCAGGAGACCCAGTACTTC. This translates into CASKTSGGAQETQYF.

The table lists this clone with a count of one. The chain is built from TRBV18 and TRBJ1-2; a weak D match, TRBD1 (5 bases). Germline V gene data show CDR1 as KGHSH and CDR2 as LQKENI. The CDR3 runs 16 residues. V was cut by 1 base and J by 4 bases, with 16 bases left in between. CDR3 residues: CASSPQEGDLGYGYTF. CDR3 bases: TGTGCCAGCTCACCACAAGAAGGGGATTTGGGCTATGGCTACACCTTC. Variable domain in full (rest from reference TRBV18 and TRBJ1-2): NAGVMQNPRHLVRRRGQEARLRCSPMKGHSHVYWYRQLPEEGLKFMVYLQKENIIDESGMPKERFSAEFPKEGPSILRIQQVVRGDSAAYFCASSPQEGDLGYGYTFGSGTRLTVV.